This T cell receptor (beta chain) was captured in a study of T cells in Graves' hyperthyroidism and ophthalmopathy. Study-wide results and limits: Most expanded thyroid clonotypes above 0.001 recurred in blood.

V dropped 6 bases and J dropped 1 base, with 18 bases sitting between them. Germline V gene sequence: CDR1 LGHDT, CDR2 YNNKEL (reference sequence). This CDR3 is built from 16 residues. TCR beta CDR3 regions were amplified from RNA transcripts. The HTBI primer set served for first-round RT-PCR of the TCR CDR3. Each CDR3 protein is one row after TCRdb ran MiXCR on the multiplex PCR reads. The table has 490,000 or so distinct CDR3 sequences, roughly 23% seen once. Exclusion of a patient resulted from uncontrolled infection, other autoimmune disease, pregnancy or lactation. Each diagnosis was grounded in clinical symptoms, serum thyroxine and TRAb, thyroid ultrasound, and orbital computed tomography. This clonotype was observed many times. Its antigen is unidentified.

Sequencing was carried out using blood. The receptor's source is a woman aged 70-85 years with Graves' ophthalmopathy. The chain is built from TRBV3-1 and TRBJ1-1; D remains ambiguous. CDR3 loop: CASRHEGSGWNTEAFF. The CDR3 coding sequence is TGTGCCAGCAGGCACGAAGGGAGCGGTTGGAACACTGAAGCTTTCTTT.